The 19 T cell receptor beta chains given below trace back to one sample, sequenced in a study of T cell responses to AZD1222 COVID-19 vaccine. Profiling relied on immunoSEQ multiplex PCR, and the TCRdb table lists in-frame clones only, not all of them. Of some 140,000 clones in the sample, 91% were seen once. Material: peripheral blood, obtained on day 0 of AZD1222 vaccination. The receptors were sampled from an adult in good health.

DNA of the CDR3: TGTGCCAGCAGCTCCGAGGGTCATACGCAGTATTTT. Its translation: CASSSEGHTQYF. The gene calls are TRBV2 and TRBJ2-3; D perhaps matches TRBD2 (5 bases). Germline CDR1 is SNHLY and CDR2 is FYNNEI. Trimming took 6 bases from V and 7 from J, leaving 11 bases between them. This CDR3 comprises 12 residues.

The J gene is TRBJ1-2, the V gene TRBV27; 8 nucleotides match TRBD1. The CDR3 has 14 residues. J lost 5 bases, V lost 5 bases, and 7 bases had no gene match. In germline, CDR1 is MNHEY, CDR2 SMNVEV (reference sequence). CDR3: CASSTRTGRYGYTF. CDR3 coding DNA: TGTGCCAGCAGTACCCGGACAGGGAGGTATGGCTACACCTTC.

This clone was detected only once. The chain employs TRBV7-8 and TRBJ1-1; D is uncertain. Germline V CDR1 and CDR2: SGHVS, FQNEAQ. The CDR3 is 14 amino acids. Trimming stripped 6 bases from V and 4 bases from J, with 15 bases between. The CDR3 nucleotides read TGTGCCAGCAGACGCCTAGTAGGGATCACTGAAGCTTTCTTT. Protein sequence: CASRRLVGITEAFF.

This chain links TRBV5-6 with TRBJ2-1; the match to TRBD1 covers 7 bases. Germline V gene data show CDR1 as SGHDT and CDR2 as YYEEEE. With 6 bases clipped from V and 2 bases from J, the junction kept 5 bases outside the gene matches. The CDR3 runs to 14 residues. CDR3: CASNRDSPYNEQFF. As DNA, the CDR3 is TGTGCCAGCAACCGGGACAGTCCCTACAATGAGCAGTTCTTC. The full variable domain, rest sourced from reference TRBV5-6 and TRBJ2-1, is DAGVTQSPTHLIKTRGQQVTLRCSPKSGHDTVSWYQQALGQGPQFIFQYYEEEERQRGNFPDRFSGHQFPNYSSELNVNALLLGDSALYLCASNRDSPYNEQFFGPGTRLTVL.

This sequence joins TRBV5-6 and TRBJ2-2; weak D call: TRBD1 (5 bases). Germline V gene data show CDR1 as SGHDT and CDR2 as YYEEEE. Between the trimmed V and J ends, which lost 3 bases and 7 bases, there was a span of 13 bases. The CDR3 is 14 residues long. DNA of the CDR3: TGTGCCAGCAGCTACGACAGAGGAAGCGGGGAGCTGTTTTTT. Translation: CASSYDRGSGELFF.

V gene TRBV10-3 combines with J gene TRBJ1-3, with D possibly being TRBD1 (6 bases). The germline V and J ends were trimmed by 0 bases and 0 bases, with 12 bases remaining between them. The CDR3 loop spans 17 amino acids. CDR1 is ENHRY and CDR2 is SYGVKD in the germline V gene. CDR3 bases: TGTGCCATCAGTGAGTCGGGGGGCCTGGCCTCTGGAAACACCATATATTTT. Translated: CAISESGGLASGNTIYF.

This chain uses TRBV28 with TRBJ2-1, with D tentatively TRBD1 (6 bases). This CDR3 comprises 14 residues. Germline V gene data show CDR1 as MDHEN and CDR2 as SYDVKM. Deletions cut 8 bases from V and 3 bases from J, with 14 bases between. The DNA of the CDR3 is TGTGCCAGCGTTCGGGACAACCACTACAATGAGCAGTTCTTC. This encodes CASVRDNHYNEQFF.

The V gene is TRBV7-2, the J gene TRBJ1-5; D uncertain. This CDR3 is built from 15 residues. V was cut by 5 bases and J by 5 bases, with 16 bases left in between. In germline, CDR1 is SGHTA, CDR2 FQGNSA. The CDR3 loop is CASSPSVTRHQPQHF. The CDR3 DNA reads TGTGCCAGCAGCCCCTCCGTTACACGCCATCAGCCCCAGCATTTT.

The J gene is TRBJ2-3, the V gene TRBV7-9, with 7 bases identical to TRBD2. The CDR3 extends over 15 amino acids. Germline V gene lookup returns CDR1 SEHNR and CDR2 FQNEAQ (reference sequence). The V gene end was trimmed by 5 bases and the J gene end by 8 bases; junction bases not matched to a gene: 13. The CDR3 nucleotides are TGTGCCAGCAGCACCGGCCTAAGCGGGGCCGGTACGCAGTATTTT. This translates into CASSTGLSGAGTQYF.

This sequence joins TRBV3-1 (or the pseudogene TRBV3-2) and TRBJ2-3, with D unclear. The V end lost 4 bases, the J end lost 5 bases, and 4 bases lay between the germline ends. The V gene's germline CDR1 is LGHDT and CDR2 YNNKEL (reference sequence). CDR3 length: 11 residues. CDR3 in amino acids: CASSPGDTQYF. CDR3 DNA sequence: TGTGCCAGCAGCCCGGGAGATACGCAGTATTTT.

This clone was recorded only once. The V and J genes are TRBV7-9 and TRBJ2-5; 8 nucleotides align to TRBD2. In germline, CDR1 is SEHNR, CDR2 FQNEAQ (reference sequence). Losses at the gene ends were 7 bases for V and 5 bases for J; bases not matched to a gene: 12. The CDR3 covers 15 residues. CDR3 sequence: CASTYIGTRGETQYF. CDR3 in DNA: TGTGCCAGCACCTATATAGGGACTAGAGGCGAGACCCAGTACTTC.

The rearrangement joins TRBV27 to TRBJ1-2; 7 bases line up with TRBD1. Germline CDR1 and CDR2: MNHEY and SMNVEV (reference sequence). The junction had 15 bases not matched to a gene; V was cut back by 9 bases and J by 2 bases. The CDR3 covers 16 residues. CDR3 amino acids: CASGAGGIWRNYGYTF. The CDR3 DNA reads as TGTGCCAGTGGGGCAGGGGGTATTTGGCGGAACTATGGCTACACCTTC.

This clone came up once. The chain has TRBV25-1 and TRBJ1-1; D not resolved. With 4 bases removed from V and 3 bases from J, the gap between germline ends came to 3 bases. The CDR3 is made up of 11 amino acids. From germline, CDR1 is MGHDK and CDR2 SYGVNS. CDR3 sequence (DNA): TGTGCCAGCAGTGGTGACACTGAAGCTTTCTTT. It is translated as CASSGDTEAFF.

In DNA, the CDR3 is TGCGCCAGCAGCTTGGTCGGGACAAGACAAGAGACCCAGTACTTC. Amino acid sequence: CASSLVGTRQETQYF. V gene TRBV5-1 combines with J gene TRBJ2-5; the D gene is possibly TRBD1 (6 bases). V gave up 0 bases and J gave up 2 bases, with 11 bases separating them. The CDR3 spans 15 residues. Looked up from germline, CDR1 is SGHRS and CDR2 is YFSETQ.

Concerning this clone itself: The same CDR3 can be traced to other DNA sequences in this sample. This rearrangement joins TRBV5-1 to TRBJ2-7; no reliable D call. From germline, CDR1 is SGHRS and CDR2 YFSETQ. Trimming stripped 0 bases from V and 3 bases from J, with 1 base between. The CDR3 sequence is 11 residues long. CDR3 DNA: TGCGCCAGCAGCTTGGGCTACGAGCAGTACTTC. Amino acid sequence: CASSLGYEQYF.

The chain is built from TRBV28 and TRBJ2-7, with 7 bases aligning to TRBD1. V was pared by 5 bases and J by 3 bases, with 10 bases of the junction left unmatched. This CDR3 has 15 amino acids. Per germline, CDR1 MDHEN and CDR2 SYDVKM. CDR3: CASSPPGQTYYEQYF. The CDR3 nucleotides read TGTGCCAGCAGTCCCCCGGGACAGACCTACTACGAGCAGTACTTC.

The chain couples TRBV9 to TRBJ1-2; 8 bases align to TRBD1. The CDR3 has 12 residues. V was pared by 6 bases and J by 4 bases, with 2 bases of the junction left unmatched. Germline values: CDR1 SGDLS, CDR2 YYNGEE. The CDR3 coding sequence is TGTGCCAGCAACCAGGGGGCCTATGGCTACACCTTC. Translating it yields CASNQGAYGYTF.

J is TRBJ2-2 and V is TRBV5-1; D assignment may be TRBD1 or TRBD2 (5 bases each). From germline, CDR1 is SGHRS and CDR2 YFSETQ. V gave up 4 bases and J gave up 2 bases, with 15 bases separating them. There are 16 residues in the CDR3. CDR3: CASSDPRDGNTGELFF. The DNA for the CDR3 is TGCGCCAGCAGCGATCCCCGGGACGGAAACACCGGGGAGCTGTTTTTT.

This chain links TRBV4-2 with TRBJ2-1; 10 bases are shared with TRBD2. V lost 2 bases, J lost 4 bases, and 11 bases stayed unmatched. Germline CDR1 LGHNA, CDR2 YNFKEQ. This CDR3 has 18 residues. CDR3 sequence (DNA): TGTGCCAGCAGCCAACTCCCGGGGGGACTAGCGAATTACAATGAGCAGTTCTTC. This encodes CASSQLPGGLANYNEQFF.